These T cell receptor beta chains were read from a single sample in a study of OX40 agonist ivuxolimab in advanced cancers. This table comes from immunoSEQ multiplex PCR, and its TCRdb copy is limited to in-frame clones, with some not included. The sample gives tens of thousands of clones, roughly 91% of which show up once; more than 13% is in the top ten. The sequencing used CD4+ or CD8+ T cells sorted from blood, collected in a trial of the OX40 agonist ivuxolimab. Every receptor here comes from an adult with an advanced solid tumor such as melanoma, head and neck, liver or kidney cancer. Both conserved end residues are part of each CDR3. The D gene is left open where the match is weak.

CASSISLGAYEQYF,.,14,TRBV19
CASSLEDRSPHTEAFF,TRBD1,16,TRBV5-1
CASSQEPRENQPQHF,.,15,TRBV4-3
CASSLSSGAPSYEQYF,TRBD2,16,TRBV27
CASNTGEGTEAFF,TRBD1,13,TRBV5-1
CASARVLSYEQYF,.,13,TRBV5-6
CASSPGVPPNTEAFF,.,15,TRBV6-5
CASGLGTDTQYF,.,12,TRBV27
CATSRGGGFNNEQFF,.,15,TRBV15
CASSTGTGEFF,TRBD1,11,TRBV6-6
CASSPTGGNEQYF,TRBD2,13,TRBV11-3
CASSQDRTGGINEKLFF,TRBD1,17,TRBV4-3
CASSTRLVQETQYF,.,14,TRBV6-6
CASSKGQGTDTQYF,TRBD1,14,TRBV7-9
CASSLGANEQFF,.,12,TRBV27
CASSLGAGVSYEQYF,.,15,TRBV7-6
CASSFLAGASGEQYF,TRBD2,15,TRBV11-2
CASTLTGTFSGANVLTF,.,17,TRBV5-6
CAISVRAEGNQPQHF,.,15,TRBV10-3
CASSRIEAFF,.,10,TRBV7-9
CASSLGEPYEQYF,.,13,TRBV5-1
CARALRGGASSYEQYF,.,16,TRBV7-2
CASSQEDRGLSETQYF,TRBD1,16,TRBV4-3
CASSGARSRGREAFF,.,15,TRBV25-1
CASSAMGSGTDTQYF,.,15,TRBV9
CASSPDRASSYEQYF,TRBD1,15,TRBV7-2
CAGREPNTGELFF,.,13,TRBV7-2
CASSYNGAFYEQYF,.,14,TRBV27
CSVEDLLMRRPHYEQYF,.,17,TRBV29-1
CASSFGRGAYEQYF,.,14,TRBV7-8
CATYRGGTEAFF,TRBD1,12,TRBV6-5
CASTADLSSYNEQFF,.,15,TRBV19